Below, 11 T cell receptor beta chains from the same sample are listed, as sequenced in a study of T-cell memory formation after mild COVID-19. One entry per CDR3 protein, called by TCRdb with MiXCR from the 5' RACE reads. This sample has 350,000 or so distinct CDR3 sequences, with 10% to 15% found just once. The material sequenced was PBMCs or a T cell subset sorted from them (not recorded which). The source of these receptors is a man aged 18 to 30 who had mild COVID-19 (a few samples of this study predate the infection). Cell type and time point are not known.

There are many counts of this clonotype. This chain joins TRBV5-6 and TRBJ2-1, with 12 bases matching TRBD1. Germline CDR1 is SGHDT and CDR2 is YYEEEE. V was pared by 2 bases and J by 8 bases, with 5 bases of the junction left unmatched. The length of the CDR3 is 15 residues. CDR3 sequence reads: CASSFRDRGPDEQFF. CDR3 DNA sequence: TGTGCCAGCAGCTTCCGGGACAGGGGGCCCGATGAGCAGTTCTTC.

The CDR3, as DNA: TGTGCCAGCAGCGGGACTAGCAAGGGCAATGAGCAGTTCTTC. As protein: CASSGTSKGNEQFF. This chain joins TRBV6-6 and TRBJ2-1, with 9 bases lining up with TRBD2. Germline V gene data show CDR1 as MNHNY and CDR2 as SVGAGI (reference sequence). CDR3 size: 14 residues. The junction had 6 bases not matched to a gene; V was cut back by 6 bases and J by 6 bases.

V is TRBV20-1 and J is TRBJ2-7, with 10 nucleotides matching TRBD2. Germline CDR1 and CDR2: DFQATT and SNEGSKA (reference sequence). The V gene end was trimmed by 6 bases and the J gene end by 0 bases; junction bases not matched to a gene: 8. The CDR3 is made up of 15 amino acids. This chain's CDR3 is CSALGASGSSYEQYV. The CDR3 bases are TGCAGTGCGCTTGGGGCTAGCGGGAGCTCCTACGAGCAGTACGTC.

This clonotype was observed a few times. The chain recombines TRBV5-6 with TRBJ2-3; 9 positions match TRBD2. Unmatched junction bases numbered 11, after V lost 10 bases and J lost 5 bases. The CDR3 consists of 14 residues. Germline-derived CDR1 and CDR2 are SGHDT and YYEEEE. The CDR3 protein is CAVTRRGGGDTQYF. The CDR3 bases are TGTGCCGTCACCAGGCGGGGGGGCGGAGATACGCAGTATTTT.

This chain links TRBV4-1 with TRBJ2-1; 8 bases line up with TRBD2. The V segment lost 1 base and the J segment 8 bases; nucleotides outside the gene matches: 16. Germline CDR1 and CDR2: MGHRA and YSYEKL. This CDR3 is 18 amino acids long. The CDR3 sequence: CASSQVGLVAPGGDEQFF. The DNA of the CDR3 is TGCGCCAGCAGCCAAGTTGGCCTTGTGGCACCCGGGGGGGATGAGCAGTTCTTC.

This clonotype was detected ten times or more. The chain recombines TRBV5-1 with TRBJ2-2, with D unresolved. The germline V gene has CDR1 SGHRS and CDR2 YFSETQ. V lost 4 bases, J lost 2 bases, and 6 bases lay in between. The CDR3 is 13 residues long. The CDR3 reads CASSPGNTGELFF. In nucleotides, the CDR3 is TGCGCCAGCAGCCCAGGAAACACCGGGGAGCTGTTTTTT.

This sequence joins TRBV4-2 and TRBJ2-2, with D perhaps TRBD2 (6 bases). Germline loops: CDR1 LGHNA, CDR2 YNFKEQ. This CDR3 comprises 15 residues. Trimming took 4 bases from V and 6 from J, leaving 15 bases between them. CDR3 in amino acids: CASSLIGSGAGELFF. Written as DNA, the CDR3 is TGTGCCAGCAGCCTAATCGGTTCGGGGGCCGGGGAGCTGTTTTTT.

V gene TRBV7-2 combines with J gene TRBJ2-5; tentatively, D is TRBD1 (5 bases). With 7 bases removed from V and 4 bases from J, the gap between germline ends came to 19 bases. CDR1 is SGHTA, CDR2 FQGNSA, per germline. CDR3 length equals 15 residues. Here the CDR3 reads CASTPVGAKGETQYF. DNA for the CDR3: TGTGCCAGCACCCCCGTAGGGGCAAAGGGAGAGACCCAGTACTTC.

This sequence joins TRBV7-2 and TRBJ2-7; TRBD2 aligns across 9 bases. After removal of 8 bases from V and 3 bases from J, the junction contained 8 bases not matched to a gene. Germline V lookup: CDR1 SGHTA, CDR2 FQGNSA. The CDR3 has 14 amino acids. The CDR3 coding sequence is TGTGCCAGCGGATTAGCGGGGGCAATCTACGAGCAGTACTTC. Protein product: CASGLAGAIYEQYF.

The chain carries TRBV6-5 and TRBJ2-7; 9 bases map to TRBD1. There are 15 residues in the CDR3. J was trimmed by 5 bases and V by 6 bases; bases with no gene match: 11. Germline V CDR1 and CDR2: MNHEY, SVGAGI. In DNA form, the CDR3 reads TGTGCCAGCAGCCCGGCCGGGACAGGGCTCCACGAGCAGTACTTC. Translated: CASSPAGTGLHEQYF.

This chain connects TRBV12-3 or TRBV12-4 to TRBJ1-2, with a tentative D call TRBD1 (5 bases). V was pared by 6 bases and J by 2 bases, with 13 bases between. The CDR3 spans 14 residues. The CDR3 DNA sequence: TGTGCCAGCAGCCTAATCCGGGGGAACTATGGCTACACCTTC. It yields the protein CASSLIRGNYGYTF.